A selection of T cell receptor beta chains follows, all from one sample in a study of OX40 agonist ivuxolimab in advanced cancers. Measured with immunoSEQ multiplex PCR; TCRdb has only the in-frame clones, and not every one. The sample gives some 70,000 clones, around 80% of which show up once; roughly 1.2% is in the top ten. The source material was CD4+ or CD8+ T cells sorted from blood, sampled in a trial of the OX40 agonist ivuxolimab. Receptor source: an adult with an advanced solid tumor such as melanoma, head and neck, liver or kidney cancer. CDR3s include the opening cysteine and the closing phenylalanine or tryptophan. D genes are given only for firm matches. The size entry is marked missing in some rows and otherwise reads once, few, many or a size class.

size	J	D	V	CDR3	DNA
-	TRBJ2-7	-	TRBV7-3	CASSLPGYEQYF	TGTGCCAGCAGCTTACCGGGCTACGAGCAGTACTTC
-	TRBJ2-3	-	TRBV6-5	CASSQARSTDTQYF	TGTGCCAGCAGTCAGGCGAGGAGTACAGATACGCAGTATTTT
few	TRBJ1-2	TRBD1	TRBV4-1	CASSQVDLGIPGGGYTF	TGCGCCAGCAGCCAAGTGGACTTAGGAATCCCAGGGGGAGGCTACACCTTC
-	TRBJ1-5	-	TRBV19	CASTRVLNQPQHF	TGTGCCAGTACCAGGGTCCTCAATCAGCCCCAGCATTTT
-	TRBJ1-2	-	TRBV14	CASSHGGAHGYTF	TGTGCCAGCAGCCACGGGGGGGCTCATGGCTACACCTTC
-	TRBJ2-7	TRBD1	TRBV7-8	CASARTGRNEQYF	TGTGCCAGCGCGCGGACAGGGAGGAACGAGCAGTACTTC
-	TRBJ2-1	TRBD2	TRBV10-2	CASIDSGGNRDEQFF	TGCGCCAGCATTGATAGCGGGGGGAATAGAGATGAGCAGTTCTTC
-	TRBJ1-2	-	TRBV29-1	CSVEDLERTNYGYTF	TGCAGCGTTGAAGATCTTGAGAGAACTAACTATGGCTACACCTTC
-	TRBJ2-1	-	TRBV15	CATSARVTQGPNEQFF	TGTGCCACCAGCGCTCGTGTTACGCAGGGCCCCAATGAGCAGTTCTTC
-	TRBJ2-7	-	TRBV2	CASRPDSYEQYF	TGTGCCAGCAGACCCGACAGCTACGAGCAGTACTTC
-	TRBJ2-2	-	TRBV6-6	CASRPPRDQNTGELFF	TGTGCCAGCAGACCCCCCCGGGACCAGAACACCGGGGAGCTGTTTTTT
few	TRBJ1-5	-	TRBV19	CASSIVTGSGNQPQHF	TGTGCCAGTAGTATTGTAACAGGGTCCGGCAATCAGCCCCAGCATTTT
few	TRBJ1-6	-	TRBV15	CATSSWGLRGPGAPLHF	TGTGCCACCAGCAGTTGGGGGCTAAGGGGCCCGGGGGCCCCCCTCCACTTT
-	TRBJ2-3	-	TRBV9	CASSVSTIGTDTQYF	TGTGCCAGCAGCGTATCAACAATAGGCACAGATACGCAGTATTTT
-	TRBJ2-5	-	TRBV10-1	CASSESGRTETQYF	TGCGCCAGCAGTGAGTCGGGGCGGACCGAGACCCAGTACTTC
-	TRBJ2-7	TRBD1	TRBV5-1	CASSLGQGKMSYEQYF	TGCGCCAGCAGCCTCGGACAGGGGAAAATGTCCTACGAGCAGTACTTC
-	TRBJ1-3	TRBD1	TRBV27	CASSTQGIFGNTIYF	TGTGCCAGCAGCACACAGGGGATTTTTGGAAACACCATATATTTT